The clone carrying this TCR beta chain appeared once. This sample is drawn from a study of blood T cell repertoires in COVID-19. The germline V gene encodes CDR1 MNHEY and CDR2 SMNVEV (reference sequence). The CDR3 loop spans 15 amino acids. V was shortened by 2 bases and J by 2 bases, with 10 bases between the two germline ends. As processed by the authors: Amplification with reference gene primers provided the estimates of nucleated cell counts. Method: immunoSEQ multiplex PCR; TCRdb's copy keeps in-frame clones and lacks some. V and J calls and clone size come straight from that table; D and trimming were deduced from the DNA. The sample has more than 45,000 clones; around nine tenths are singletons.

The chain recombines TRBV27 with TRBJ2-1, with a possible D match to TRBD1 (6 bases). This receptor was obtained from an older woman with active COVID-19. The sequencing sample was made of peripheral blood. CDR3 amino acids: CASSLQGIAYNEQFF. The CDR3 DNA reads TGTGCCAGCAGTTTACAGGGGATTGCCTACAATGAGCAGTTCTTC.